This T cell receptor (beta chain) is from a study of T cell responses to AZD1222 COVID-19 vaccine. The study, taken as a whole, reports: Nearly half of spike-specific TCRs reportedly target variant regions that are unmutated in the B.1.351 and B.1.1.7 variants. There were mostly white British donors and more females than males, and clonal diversity was possibly underestimated. Across the whole spike, CD4 TCRs peaked at regions 160-218 and 743-854.

For this clone: The antigen is not known.

TCRdb's table, derived via immunoSEQ multiplex PCR, lists solely in-frame clones and lacks some. Counted here are 130,000 or so clones, 84% occurring once; the ten biggest clones make up approximately 26%. Pooling of second doses given at about 4 or about 12 weeks was done. This sequence was found in an adult who received the AZD1222 COVID-19 vaccine. The sequencing here drew on peripheral blood, taken 28 days after the second AZD1222 dose.

The CDR3 spells CASSQDYEKLFF. The CDR3 DNA reads TGTGCCAGCAGCCAAGATTATGAAAAACTGTTTTTT. The genes are TRBV3-1 (or the pseudogene TRBV3-2) and TRBJ1-4; D is ambiguous. Germline CDR1 is LGHDT and CDR2 is YNNKEL (reference sequence). The V gene lost 0 bases and the J gene lost 6 bases, with 2 bases spanning the gap. CDR3 size: 12 residues.